These 22 T cell receptor beta chains came from one sample sequenced in a study of CD8 T cells in ankylosing spondylitis. TCRdb analysed the 5' RACE reads with MiXCR anew, one entry per CDR3 protein. The repertoire includes about 110,000 distinct CDR3 sequences, less than 25% of them detected once, and about 12% sits in the top ten. Sequencing was done on a sample of synovial fluid, either unsorted or a sorted T cell fraction (not recorded which). These receptors were collected from a male donor with ankylosing spondylitis.

This clonotype was recorded a few times. This rearrangement joins TRBV5-1 to TRBJ1-6, with D unresolved. V was pared by 6 bases and J by 2 bases, with 12 bases between. The CDR3 is 15 residues long. The germline gives CDR1 SGHRS, CDR2 YFSETQ. The CDR3 coding sequence is TGCGCCAGCACCCCCTTTGCGGCCTATAATTCACCCCTCCACTTT. It yields the protein CASTPFAAYNSPLHF.

This clonotype was seen a handful of times. This chain uses TRBV29-1 with TRBJ1-2; no definite D call. This CDR3 is built from 13 residues. Germline V gene lookup returns CDR1 SQVTM and CDR2 ANQGSEA. The V and J ends lost 1 base and 8 bases respectively, with 14 bases between them. CDR3 nucleotides: TGCAGCGTTGAAGGGTTTTCCTTGGCAGGCTACACCTTC. Protein: CSVEGFSLAGYTF.

This clonotype turned up a few times. J is TRBJ1-1 and V is TRBV12-3 or TRBV12-4, with a possible D match to TRBD1 (6 bases). This CDR3 spans 14 amino acids. V was pared by 4 bases and J by 4 bases, with 13 bases between. This chain's CDR3 is CASSYRVGGTEAFF. In DNA form, the CDR3 reads TGTGCCAGCAGTTACAGGGTTGGGGGCACTGAAGCTTTCTTT.

The chain employs TRBV18 and TRBJ2-3; D is undetermined. The CDR3 extends over 14 amino acids. V lost 6 bases and J 4 bases, leaving 14 bases between the germline ends. Germline CDR1 is KGHSH and CDR2 is LQKENI. The CDR3 DNA is TGTGCCAGCTCGCCCAATTTCGGCGCAGATACGCAGTATTTT. It is translated as CASSPNFGADTQYF.

This clonotype was detected many times. The chain is built from TRBV14 and TRBJ2-1, with TRBD2 identical over 11 bases. Germline assignment: CDR1 SGHDN and CDR2 FVKESK. The CDR3 loop spans 17 amino acids. Trimming cost V 3 bases and J 4 bases; bases outside gene matches: 8. The CDR3 DNA follows: TGTGCCAGCAGCCATCTCCGGGGGACTAGCGGTTACAATGAGCAGTTCTTC. Amino acid sequence: CASSHLRGTSGYNEQFF.

There are many counts of this clonotype. The CDR3 loop is CASSLGAVLNEQFF. For the CDR3, the DNA is TGTGCCAGCAGCTTAGGGGCGGTATTGAATGAGCAGTTCTTC. This chain joins TRBV11-3 and TRBJ2-1, with unresolved D. Deletions cut 1 base from V and 7 bases from J, with 11 bases between. The CDR3 is 14 amino acids. The germline CDR1 and CDR2 sequences are SGHNT and YENEEA.

The V and J genes are TRBV14 and TRBJ2-4; no firm D call. Trimming removed 1 base at V and 9 bases at J, with 16 bases between. The CDR3 is 15 amino acids. CDR1 and CDR2 from the germline V gene are SGHDN and FVKESK. Here the CDR3 reads CASSQGVGRESIQYF. CDR3 nucleotide sequence: TGTGCCAGCAGCCAAGGAGTAGGAAGGGAAAGCATTCAGTACTTC.

The chain combines TRBV20-1 with TRBJ2-2; a weak D match, TRBD2 (6 bases). V was clipped by 7 bases and J by 6 bases, with 18 bases between them. CDR3 length: 14 amino acids. The germline CDR1 and CDR2 sequences are DFQATT and SNEGSKA (reference sequence). The CDR3 spells CSVPGEGGSGELFF. The CDR3 coding sequence is TGCAGTGTTCCCGGAGAGGGAGGCTCCGGGGAGCTGTTTTTT.

This clonotype was picked up many times. The CDR3 spells CASSPTGIRMNTEAFF. CDR3 coding DNA: TGTGCCAGCAGCCCCACAGGGATCCGTATGAACACTGAAGCTTTCTTT. This chain connects TRBV7-2 to TRBJ1-1, with D perhaps matching TRBD1 (6 bases). The CDR3 is made up of 16 amino acids. The V end lost 5 bases, the J end lost 0 bases, and 16 bases lay between the germline ends. CDR1 is SGHTA, CDR2 FQGNSA, per germline.

This clonotype was counted between two and nine times. The chain links TRBV18 to TRBJ2-2; D possibly corresponds to TRBD1 (5 bases). V lost 3 bases and J 0 bases, leaving 8 bases between the germline ends. This CDR3 comprises 15 residues. Germline-derived CDR1 and CDR2 are KGHSH and LQKENI. DNA of the CDR3: TGTGCCAGCTCACCCAGGGCGGCGAACACCGGGGAGCTGTTTTTT. Translation gives CASSPRAANTGELFF.

The chain couples TRBV6-2 or TRBV6-3 to TRBJ2-2; 8 bases match TRBD1. The CDR3 covers 13 residues. The germline V gene encodes CDR1 MNHEY and CDR2 SVGEGT. The J segment lost 6 bases and the V segment lost 7 bases, leaving 4 bases of the junction unmatched. CDR3 loop: CASNLQGAGELFF. The CDR3 DNA is TGTGCCAGCAACTTACAGGGGGCCGGGGAGCTGTTTTTT.

A few counts support this clonotype. The chain uses TRBV5-5 and TRBJ1-2, with D hard to call. Trimming pared 4 bases from V and 2 bases from J, leaving 12 bases between. This CDR3 region has 14 residues. Germline V gene data show CDR1 as SGHKS and CDR2 as YYEKEE (reference sequence). The CDR3 loop is CASSPRAANYGYTF. CDR3 nucleotide sequence: TGTGCCAGCAGCCCTCGGGCGGCGAACTATGGCTACACCTTC.

The table lists this clonotype with a count of one. The V gene is TRBV7-9, the J gene TRBJ2-7, with D perhaps matching TRBD1 or TRBD2 (5 bases each). CDR1 SEHNR and CDR2 FQNEAQ come from the germline V gene (reference sequence). The CDR3 sequence is 16 residues long. V gave up 1 base and J gave up 6 bases, with 19 bases separating them. The CDR3 sequence: CASSLGSGPALGEQYF. Written as DNA, the CDR3 is TGTGCCAGCAGCTTAGGTTCGGGACCCGCCCTAGGCGAGCAGTACTTC.

The rearrangement joins TRBV10-1 to TRBJ2-1; 11 positions agree with TRBD2. V shed 5 bases, J shed 9 bases, and the junction held 12 bases outside the gene matches. Germline CDR1 and CDR2: WNHNN and SYGVQD (reference sequence). The CDR3 runs 16 residues. The CDR3 coding sequence is TGCGCCAGCAGTCCCGGGACTAGCGGACCCAAGGGTGAGCAGTTCTTC. Its protein product is CASSPGTSGPKGEQFF.

This clonotype was detected a few times. This chain joins TRBV7-8 and TRBJ1-4; TRBD1 might be the D (5 bases). The CDR3 extends over 17 amino acids. Looked up from germline, CDR1 is SGHVS and CDR2 is FQNEAQ. V was shortened by 5 bases and J by 0 bases, with 16 bases between the two germline ends. CDR3 nucleotides: TGTGCCAGCAGCCCCAGAGGGGTGTCGGCAACTAATGAAAAACTGTTTTTT. Amino acid sequence: CASSPRGVSATNEKLFF.

This CDR3 is CSTPGGGTSTDTQYF. The CDR3 nucleotides are TGCAGTACCCCGGGGGGGGGCACTAGCACAGATACGCAGTATTTT. The chain carries TRBV20-1 and TRBJ2-3, with TRBD2 identical over 8 bases. The germline V gene encodes CDR1 DFQATT and CDR2 SNEGSKA (reference sequence). The ends lost 8 bases at V and 0 bases at J; junction bases unmatched: 10. CDR3 length: 15 residues.

The rearrangement links TRBV28 to TRBJ2-4; 7 bases are shared with TRBD1. Trimming cost V 5 bases and J 10 bases; bases outside gene matches: 11. Germline V gives CDR1 MDHEN, CDR2 SYDVKM. This CDR3 contains 14 residues. For the CDR3, the DNA is TGTGCCAGCAGTCCAACGACAGGGATTTGGATTCAGTACTTC. It yields the protein CASSPTTGIWIQYF.

This clonotype was counted a few times. This sequence joins TRBV10-3 and TRBJ2-2, with 13 bases matching TRBD2. Germline values: CDR1 ENHRY, CDR2 SYGVKD. Germline trimming cut 0 bases from V and 6 bases from J; bases unmatched to any gene: 4. The CDR3 extends over 17 amino acids. CDR3 residues: CAISESPGLAGSGELFF. The CDR3 coding sequence is TGTGCCATCAGTGAGTCCCCGGGACTAGCGGGATCCGGGGAGCTGTTTTTT.

In this sample, this clonotype turned up a few times. The CDR3 sequence: CAISEWDRVRTDTQYF. CDR3 DNA sequence: TGTGCCATCAGTGAGTGGGACAGGGTTAGGACAGATACGCAGTATTTT. The chain joins TRBV10-3 to TRBJ2-3; 9 nucleotides line up with TRBD1. The CDR3 spans 16 residues. Germline-derived CDR1 and CDR2 are ENHRY and SYGVKD. V shed 1 base and J 3 bases; nucleotides not matched to a gene: 5.

In this sample, this clonotype turned up a few times. The V gene is TRBV11-2, the J gene TRBJ1-2; D gene unclear. V dropped 3 bases and J dropped 2 bases, with 4 bases sitting between them. This CDR3 is 12 amino acids long. Germline assignment: CDR1 SGHAT and CDR2 FQNNGV. The CDR3 nucleotides read TGTGCCAGCAGCTTGAGGAACTATGGCTACACCTTC. Translation gives CASSLRNYGYTF.

The chain uses TRBV20-1 and TRBJ2-1, with 9 bases identical to TRBD2. Germline CDR1 DFQATT, CDR2 SNEGSKA (reference sequence). This CDR3 region has 15 residues. V trimming: 0 bases; J trimming: 7 bases; junction bases outside the gene matches: 7. The CDR3 bases are TGCAGTGCTAGAGATAGCGGGAGTGTTCGGAATGAGCAGTTCTTC. Protein sequence: CSARDSGSVRNEQFF.

This clonotype was seen only a few times. V usage is TRBV7-6 and J usage is TRBJ2-7, with 10 bases that match TRBD2. The CDR3 is 22 amino acids. Germline-derived CDR1 and CDR2 are SGHVS and FNYEAQ. V lost 2 bases and J lost 7; bases outside the gene matches: 29. The CDR3 coding sequence is TGTGCCAGCAGCTTATATTGGGCTAGCGGGAGAAAACTCCTACGTTTCTACTCAGAGCAGTACTTC. This encodes CASSLYWASGRKLLRFYSEQYF.